This T cell receptor (beta chain) was obtained from a study of blood T cell repertoires in COVID-19. Losses at the gene ends were 1 base for V and 5 bases for J; bases not matched to a gene: 9. Germline loops: CDR1 LGHDT, CDR2 YNNKEL (reference sequence). The CDR3 extends over 18 amino acids. Profiling relied on immunoSEQ multiplex PCR, and the TCRdb table lists in-frame clones only, not all of them. The sample records around 62,000 clones, over 75% being singletons. The TCR originated in a man in his fifties with acute or convalescent COVID-19. The sequenced material came from peripheral blood. The chain is built from TRBV3-1 (or the pseudogene TRBV3-2) and TRBJ2-1; 12 bases agree with TRBD2. CDR3 DNA sequence: TGTGCCAGCAGCCAAGTTCCTAGCGGGGGGGCCGGAAACAATGAGCAGTTCTTC. It is translated as CASSQVPSGGAGNNEQFF.